The following is a T cell receptor beta chain sequence with its context. Clones were read by immunoSEQ multiplex PCR, and TCRdb kept only the in-frame ones, dropping some. The profile shows 60,000 to 65,000 clones, 95% of them singletons. Among the 110 or so subjects of the validation cohort, separate from the roughly 700-subject first cohort, were the donors. The data stem from a study of cytomegalovirus exposure and HLA in healthy donors. Trimming left V 4 bases short and J 2 bases short, with 7 bases between. CDR3 size: 13 residues. CDR1 and CDR2 from the germline V gene are MGHRA and YSYEKL. This TCR was recovered from a woman younger than 35 in good health and CMV-seropositive. The sample consisted of PBMCs. The rearrangement joins TRBV4-1 to TRBJ2-3, with no clear D. The CDR3 DNA is TGCGCCAGCAGCCCAGACTCCACAGATACGCAGTATTTT. This gives the protein CASSPDSTDTQYF.